The 8 T cell receptor beta chains given below trace back to one sample, sequenced in a study of metastatic and nonmetastatic thyroid tumors. Thyroid surgery was preceded by no treatment in any patient. MiXCR re-clonotyped the PCR reads for TCRdb. In the table there are around 30,000 clones, around 13% of which are singletons. What was sequenced was blood. Receptors were obtained from a female donor with papillary thyroid cancer or a benign thyroid nodule (not recorded which). Some clones in this sample may be carry-over from other donors' samples.

This clone showed up many times. The chain has TRBV5-1 and TRBJ1-3, with unresolved D. With 4 bases removed from V and 7 bases from J, the gap between germline ends came to 9 bases. This CDR3 is 12 amino acids long. Germline CDR1 SGHRS, CDR2 YFSETQ. This CDR3 is CASSPNGNTIYF. CDR3 nucleotide sequence: TGCGCCAGCAGCCCGAATGGGAACACCATATATTTT.

On this clone: A read error is possible here, since a much larger clone lies one base away. J is TRBJ2-4 and V is TRBV2, with 12 positions matching TRBD2. Looked up from germline, CDR1 is SNHLY and CDR2 is FYNNEI. J was trimmed by 6 bases and V by 9 bases; bases with no gene match: 6. This CDR3 comprises 14 residues. The CDR3 region is CARSPTSGRNIQYF. CDR3 in DNA: TGTGCCAGAAGTCCGACTAGCGGGAGAAACATTCAGTACTTC.

The table lists this clone with many counts. The chain has TRBV25-1 and TRBJ1-6; D not resolved. The CDR3 totals 13 residues. V lost 6 bases and J 0 bases, leaving 3 bases between the germline ends. Germline lookup yields CDR1 MGHDK and CDR2 SYGVNS. The CDR3 DNA sequence: TGTGCCAGCAGAGGCTCCTATAATTCACCCCTCCACTTT. The encoded protein is CASRGSYNSPLHF.

This chain connects TRBV5-6 to TRBJ1-2; TRBD1 aligns across 10 bases. J lost 1 base, V lost 1 base, and 1 base had no gene match. This CDR3 has 15 amino acids. The germline V gene has CDR1 SGHDT and CDR2 YYEEEE. CDR3 loop: CASSLWTGGNYGYTF. The DNA for the CDR3 is TGTGCCAGCAGCTTGTGGACAGGGGGTAACTATGGCTACACCTTC.

This clone was seen many times. This may stem from a read error, because a much larger clone lies one nucleotide away. V gene TRBV25-1 combines with J gene TRBJ2-7, with D hard to call. CDR3 length: 14 amino acids. The germline V gene has CDR1 MGHDK and CDR2 SYGVNS. The ends were cut back, 2 bases at V and 2 bases at J, with 10 bases in the middle. CDR3 sequence (DNA): TGTGCCAGCAGTGAAGGTCGCGGCACCTACGAGCAGTACTTC. Encoded protein: CASSEGRGTYEQYF.

This clone came up many times. Other DNA sequences in the sample encode the same CDR3. V and J are TRBV2 and TRBJ1-5, with a weak D call TRBD1 (5 bases). V lost 4 bases to trimming and J lost 5 bases, with 6 bases between them. The CDR3 extends over 12 amino acids. The germline gives CDR1 SNHLY, CDR2 FYNNEI. CDR3 protein: CASSGGDQPQHF. CDR3 DNA sequence: TGTGCCAGCAGTGGGGGGGATCAGCCCCAGCATTTT.

This clone occurred many times. Mismatch with germline at one junction end may stem from a read error. The V gene is TRBV20-1, the J gene TRBJ2-1; 10 positions match TRBD1. From germline, CDR1 is DFQATT and CDR2 SNEGSKA (reference sequence). The CDR3 has 13 amino acids. CDR3 coding DNA: TGCAGTGCTGACCGGGACAGGGGTGGGAAGGACGTCTTC. Its translation is CSADRDRGGKDVF.

This chain joins TRBV5-1 and TRBJ1-1; unclear D gene. This CDR3 comprises 14 residues. Germline V CDR1 and CDR2: SGHRS, YFSETQ. Deletions cut 0 bases from V and 4 bases from J, with 10 bases between. Here the CDR3 DNA reads TGCGCCAGCAGCTTGGGCTCGGAGCTCACTGAAGCTTTCTTT. This translates into CASSLGSELTEAFF.